The 27 T cell receptor beta chains reported below all come from one sample, sequenced in a study of shared clonotypes between healthy human individuals. Repertoires were generated with immunoSEQ multiplex PCR, while TCRdb's copy carries only in-frame clones and drops some. Found here are some 2,100,000 clones, about 93% of them singletons; the top ten hold 1.5% to 2%. Cells designated naive CD8 were CD45RO-negative and were positively selected for CCR7, with terminally differentiated effector memory CD45RA+ cells excluded. The sequenced sample was naive CD8+ T cells from PBMCs. These receptors were collected from a young man in good health. Some clones in this sample may be carry-over from other donors' samples.

The V call is TRBV7-9, the J call TRBJ2-7; tentatively, D is TRBD1 (5 bases). Between the trimmed V and J ends, which lost 5 bases and 2 bases, there was a span of 10 bases. CDR1 and CDR2 (germline): SEHNR, FQNEAQ (reference sequence). The CDR3 totals 13 residues. DNA of the CDR3: TGTGCCAGCAGCACTTGGGGCGCCTACGAGCAGTACTTC. Protein: CASSTWGAYEQYF. The whole variable domain, filled in from reference TRBV7-9 and TRBJ2-7, reads DTGVSQNPRHKITKRGQNVTFRCDPISEHNRLYWYRQTLGQGPEFLTYFQNEAQLEKSRLLSDRFSAERPKGSFSTLEIQRTEQGDSAMYLCASSTWGAYEQYFGPGTRLTVT.

A remark on this clone: The same CDR3 arises from other DNA sequences in this sample as well. This chain links TRBV18 with TRBJ2-7; D is possibly TRBD1 (5 bases). The germline V gene has CDR1 KGHSH and CDR2 LQKENI. This CDR3 has 13 amino acids. Trimming left V 3 bases short and J 1 base short, with 7 bases between. The CDR3 loop reads CASSPDSSYEQYF. CDR3 bases: TGTGCCAGCTCACCCGACAGTTCCTACGAGCAGTACTTC.

The J gene is TRBJ2-1, the V gene TRBV4-3; D gene ambiguous. This CDR3 spans 17 amino acids. The germline CDR1 and CDR2 sequences are LGHNA and YSLEER. The ends were cut back, 1 base at V and 0 bases at J, with 13 bases in the middle. CDR3 in amino acids: CASSQAVARSSYNEQFF. DNA of the CDR3: TGCGCCAGCAGCCAAGCGGTAGCACGAAGCTCCTACAATGAGCAGTTCTTC.

The chain recombines TRBV5-5 with TRBJ2-2; D may match TRBD1 or TRBD2 (5 bases each). The V end lost 4 bases, the J end lost 6 bases, and 7 bases lay between the germline ends. The CDR3 spans 12 residues. The germline V gene has CDR1 SGHKS and CDR2 YYEKEE (reference sequence). The CDR3 region has the DNA TGTGCCAGCAGCCGGGGCTCCGGGGAGCTGTTTTTT. Amino acid sequence: CASSRGSGELFF.

This clone appeared once. The chain has TRBV6-1 and TRBJ2-3; 8 bases match TRBD1. There are 14 residues in the CDR3. Germline CDR1 reads MNHNS; CDR2 reads SASEGT. V lost 6 bases, J lost 3 bases, and 5 bases stayed unmatched. The CDR3 sequence: CASRDRGRTDTQYF. CDR3 nucleotides: TGTGCCAGCAGAGACAGGGGAAGGACAGATACGCAGTATTTT.

The chain recombines TRBV7-6 with TRBJ2-7; 9 positions match TRBD2. The junction had 10 bases not matched to a gene; V was cut back by 5 bases and J by 5 bases. Germline assignment: CDR1 SGHVS and CDR2 FNYEAQ. The length of the CDR3 is 15 residues. The chain's CDR3 is CASSQVAGVANEQYF. The CDR3 DNA is TGTGCCAGCAGCCAGGTAGCGGGAGTAGCTAACGAGCAGTACTTC.

The chain uses TRBV18 and TRBJ1-3, with 7 bases aligning to TRBD1. This CDR3 comprises 14 residues. CDR1 is KGHSH and CDR2 is LQKENI in the germline V gene. The J segment lost 7 bases and the V segment lost 3 bases, leaving 6 bases of the junction unmatched. CDR3 DNA: TGTGCCAGCTCACCCGACAGGGCTGACAACACCATATATTTT. Translating it yields CASSPDRADNTIYF.

The CDR3 region has the DNA TGTGCCAGCAGTTTATTAAGGGACAGGAACCCCTACGAGCAGTACTTC. This codes for CASSLLRDRNPYEQYF. This sequence joins TRBV28 and TRBJ2-7, with 8 bases identical to TRBD1. This CDR3 spans 16 amino acids. V lost 1 base, J lost 2 bases, and 7 bases stayed unmatched. CDR1 MDHEN and CDR2 SYDVKM come from the germline V gene. The whole variable domain, filled in from reference TRBV28 and TRBJ2-7, reads DVKVTQSSRYLVKRTGEKVFLECVQDMDHENMFWYRQDPGLGLRLIYFSYDVKMKEKGDIPEGYSVSREKKERFSLILESASTNQTSMYLCASSLLRDRNPYEQYFGPGTRLTVT.

V is TRBV28 and J is TRBJ1-5; D not certain. Germline assignment: CDR1 MDHEN and CDR2 SYDVKM. V lost 2 bases to trimming and J lost 5 bases, with 10 bases between them. The CDR3 totals 14 residues. This CDR3 is CASSLGRIHQPQHF. The DNA for the CDR3 is TGTGCCAGCAGTTTAGGGCGGATACATCAGCCCCAGCATTTT. The full variable domain, in which reference TRBV28 and TRBJ1-5 provide the parts outside the CDR3, is DVKVTQSSRYLVKRTGEKVFLECVQDMDHENMFWYRQDPGLGLRLIYFSYDVKMKEKGDIPEGYSVSREKKERFSLILESASTNQTSMYLCASSLGRIHQPQHFGDGTRLSIL.

The V gene is TRBV29-1, the J gene TRBJ2-5; D is undetermined. The germline V gene encodes CDR1 SQVTM and CDR2 ANQGSEA. V was clipped by 3 bases and J by 1 base, with 12 bases between them. This CDR3 is built from 14 residues. CDR3 bases: TGCAGCGTTGAGTGGCGGCTGGGCCAAGAGACCCAGTACTTC. Residues: CSVEWRLGQETQYF.

The CDR3 loop is CASSQSRGPQETQYF. The CDR3 bases are TGCGCCAGCAGCCAATCTCGGGGACCTCAAGAGACCCAGTACTTC. The rearrangement links TRBV4-1 to TRBJ2-5; TRBD1 or TRBD2 may be the D gene (5 bases each). V lost 2 bases, J lost 2 bases, and 12 bases lay in between. The CDR3 sequence is 15 residues long. Germline CDR1 and CDR2: MGHRA and YSYEKL.

Only one count was recorded for this clone. The genes are TRBV19 and TRBJ2-5; D is uncertain. Germline-derived CDR1 and CDR2 are LNHDA and SQIVND (reference sequence). V lost 9 bases, J lost 5 bases, and 13 bases lay in between. CDR3 length: 12 residues. CDR3 nucleotide sequence: TGTGCCAGCAGTCAGATCGGGGAGACCCAGTACTTC. Translation gives CASSQIGETQYF.

CDR3 region: CASGREANVLTF. CDR3 nucleotide sequence: TGCGCCAGCGGCCGCGAGGCCAACGTCCTGACTTTC. The chain couples TRBV5-1 to TRBJ2-6; D uncertain. V lost 7 bases and J 6 bases, leaving 8 bases between the germline ends. Per germline, CDR1 SGHRS and CDR2 YFSETQ. The CDR3 is 12 amino acids. The full variable domain, with the rest looked up from reference TRBV5-1 and TRBJ2-6, is KAGVTQTPRYLIKTRGQQVTLSCSPISGHRSVSWYQQTPGQGLQFLFEYFSETQRNKGNFPGRFSGRQFSNSRSEMNVSTLELGDSALYLCASGREANVLTFGAGSRLTVL.

The chain is built from TRBV27 and TRBJ1-5, with 10 positions matching TRBD1. CDR1 is MNHEY and CDR2 is SMNVEV in the germline V gene (reference sequence). CDR3 length equals 15 residues. The V segment lost 3 bases and the J segment 6 bases; nucleotides outside the gene matches: 5. CDR3 sequence (DNA): TGTGCCAGCAGTTTGGGGACAGGGGCGGGTCAGCCCCAGCATTTT. Translated: CASSLGTGAGQPQHF.

To note about this clone: Other DNA sequences within the sample encode an identical CDR3. The CDR3 sequence: CASSYSGVEQYF. In DNA form, the CDR3 reads TGTGCCAGCAGTTACTCAGGGGTCGAGCAGTACTTC. The chain combines TRBV6-5 with TRBJ2-7, with D possibly being TRBD1 (5 bases). CDR1 MNHEY and CDR2 SVGAGI come from the germline V gene. Trimming stripped 0 bases from V and 6 bases from J, with 6 bases between. CDR3 length: 12 amino acids.

This chain links TRBV5-6 with TRBJ2-1; D is unclear. Trimming took 0 bases from V and 7 from J, leaving 8 bases between them. Germline-derived CDR1 and CDR2 are SGHDT and YYEEEE. The CDR3 is made up of 13 amino acids. In DNA, the CDR3 is TGTGCCAGCAGCTTGGAGAGAAGGAATGAGCAGTTCTTC. Residues: CASSLERRNEQFF.

In its sample, this clone was seen once. The rearrangement uses TRBV27 and TRBJ2-3; no clear D gene. The CDR3 runs 14 residues. CDR1 MNHEY and CDR2 SMNVEV come from the germline V gene (reference sequence). The V gene lost 3 bases and the J gene lost 4 bases, with 11 bases spanning the gap. CDR3 in amino acids: CASSFGERPDTQYF. In DNA, the CDR3 is TGTGCCAGCAGTTTTGGGGAAAGGCCAGATACGCAGTATTTT.

This chain uses TRBV7-9 with TRBJ1-2; D ambiguous. This CDR3 region has 16 residues. Germline CDR1 and CDR2: SEHNR and FQNEAQ (reference sequence). V was pared by 5 bases and J by 6 bases, with 22 bases between. The CDR3 sequence is CASSHLPLPPKDGYTF. In DNA form, the CDR3 reads TGTGCCAGCAGCCACCTCCCTCTTCCTCCCAAGGATGGCTACACCTTC.

The rearrangement joins TRBV27 to TRBJ1-3; D not resolved. Germline values: CDR1 MNHEY, CDR2 SMNVEV (reference sequence). The CDR3 extends over 15 amino acids. The V gene lost 1 base and the J gene lost 4 bases, with 11 bases spanning the gap. CDR3 in amino acids: CASSLWLDRGNTIYF. In DNA, the CDR3 is TGTGCCAGCAGTTTATGGTTAGATCGGGGAAACACCATATATTTT.

The genes are TRBV28 and TRBJ2-7; 11 bases are a match to TRBD2. This CDR3 has 17 amino acids. Germline trimming cut 2 bases from V and 2 bases from J; bases unmatched to any gene: 8. In germline, CDR1 is MDHEN, CDR2 SYDVKM. The DNA of the CDR3 is TGTGCCAGCAGTTTAGGAGTAGCGGGAGGGCGGCCCTACGAGCAGTACTTC. Translation gives CASSLGVAGGRPYEQYF. The variable domain in full, completed from reference TRBV28 and TRBJ2-7, reads DVKVTQSSRYLVKRTGEKVFLECVQDMDHENMFWYRQDPGLGLRLIYFSYDVKMKEKGDIPEGYSVSREKKERFSLILESASTNQTSMYLCASSLGVAGGRPYEQYFGPGTRLTVT.

J is TRBJ2-1 and V is TRBV4-2, with 9 nucleotides matching TRBD2. After removal of 0 bases from V and 7 bases from J, the junction contained 7 bases not matched to a gene. This CDR3 spans 16 amino acids. Germline values: CDR1 LGHNA, CDR2 YNFKEQ. CDR3 loop: CASSQDMLAGSNEQFF. CDR3 nucleotides: TGTGCCAGCAGCCAAGATATGCTAGCGGGGAGTAATGAGCAGTTCTTC.

This clone was seen only once. The chain joins TRBV12-5 to TRBJ1-2; 7 bases are shared with TRBD1. The CDR3 is made up of 14 amino acids. V was pared by 2 bases and J by 6 bases, with 6 bases of the junction left unmatched. The germline CDR1 and CDR2 sequences are LGHNT and FRNRAP. The CDR3 DNA reads as TGTGCTAGTGGTTTGACCGGGACAGTAAATGGCTACACCTTC. Amino acids: CASGLTGTVNGYTF. Full variable domain (remainder filled in from reference TRBV12-5 and TRBJ1-2): DARVTQTPRHKVTEMGQEVTMRCQPILGHNTVFWYRQTMMQGLELLAYFRNRAPLDDSGMPKDRFSAEMPDATLATLKIQPSEPRDSAVYFCASGLTGTVNGYTFGSGTRLTVV.

The chain is built from TRBV27 and TRBJ2-2; D possibly corresponds to TRBD2 (6 bases). Germline loops: CDR1 MNHEY, CDR2 SMNVEV (reference sequence). This CDR3 comprises 15 residues. Trimming took off 1 base at V and 4 bases at J, with 10 bases between the two ends. CDR3 bases: TGTGCCAGCAGTTTATTGTCGGGAGTCACCGGGGAGCTGTTTTTT. It codes for CASSLLSGVTGELFF.

This clone was seen a few times. This CDR3 reads CASSQQWTEAFF. CDR3 bases: TGTGCCAGCAGCCAACAGTGGACTGAAGCTTTCTTT. The chain is built from TRBV13 and TRBJ1-1; D ambiguous. V lost 5 bases, J lost 5 bases, and 9 bases lay in between. Germline CDR1 and CDR2: PRHDT and FYEKMQ (reference sequence). CDR3 length: 12 residues.

The chain joins TRBV5-1 to TRBJ2-7; 7 nucleotides line up with TRBD1. Unmatched junction bases numbered 3, after V lost 1 base and J lost 2 bases. Germline assignment: CDR1 SGHRS and CDR2 YFSETQ. The CDR3 runs to 14 residues. CDR3 region: CASSLKTGPYEQYF. CDR3 nucleotides: TGCGCCAGCAGCTTGAAGACAGGGCCCTACGAGCAGTACTTC.

V gene TRBV27 combines with J gene TRBJ1-1, with D maybe TRBD1 (6 bases). Trimming removed 6 bases from V and 11 bases from J, with 19 bases in between. In germline, CDR1 is MNHEY, CDR2 SMNVEV (reference sequence). There are 13 residues in the CDR3. CDR3 in amino acids: CASRTRGGPRAFF. For the CDR3, the DNA is TGTGCCAGCAGGACGCGGGGGGGGCCACGGGCTTTCTTT.

The genes are TRBV4-1 and TRBJ1-3; the D gene is possibly TRBD1 (5 bases). Deletions cut 5 bases from V and 2 bases from J, with 19 bases between. CDR1 and CDR2 (germline): MGHRA, YSYEKL. The CDR3 is made up of 17 amino acids. CDR3 in DNA: TGCGCCAGCAGCATTCGGGACGGCATAACTCCTGGAAACACCATATATTTT. Translation: CASSIRDGITPGNTIYF.